This T cell receptor (beta chain) was sequenced for a study of post-analysis software for immune sequencing data. Study-wide findings and caveats: Patients showed TRBV5-6, TRBV5-1 and TRBV20-1 among five TRBV segments more frequent than in controls. Multiple sclerosis patients had significantly lower normalized Chao1 diversity than controls.

On this clonotype itself: Its antigen is unknown.

Libraries were made from TCR beta cDNA, and they carried unique molecular identifiers. Out of roughly 1 to 10 million T cells, roughly 0.5 million cDNA molecules were generated. TCRdb reprocessed the PCR reads with MiXCR, giving one entry per CDR3 protein. Of approximately 440,000 distinct CDR3 sequences listed, around 40% are singletons. Germline V gene sequence: CDR1 SGHRS, CDR2 YFSETQ. The CDR3 has 14 residues. V dropped 0 bases and J dropped 3 bases, with 10 bases sitting between them. Sequenced material: blood. The rearrangement joins TRBV5-1 to TRBJ2-7; D possibly uses TRBD1 or TRBD2 (6 bases each). The source is a girl aged 5-17 years with multiple sclerosis. CDR3 in DNA: TGCGCCAGCAGCTTGGAACAGGGACTCTACGAGCAGTACTTC. Translation: CASSLEQGLYEQYF.